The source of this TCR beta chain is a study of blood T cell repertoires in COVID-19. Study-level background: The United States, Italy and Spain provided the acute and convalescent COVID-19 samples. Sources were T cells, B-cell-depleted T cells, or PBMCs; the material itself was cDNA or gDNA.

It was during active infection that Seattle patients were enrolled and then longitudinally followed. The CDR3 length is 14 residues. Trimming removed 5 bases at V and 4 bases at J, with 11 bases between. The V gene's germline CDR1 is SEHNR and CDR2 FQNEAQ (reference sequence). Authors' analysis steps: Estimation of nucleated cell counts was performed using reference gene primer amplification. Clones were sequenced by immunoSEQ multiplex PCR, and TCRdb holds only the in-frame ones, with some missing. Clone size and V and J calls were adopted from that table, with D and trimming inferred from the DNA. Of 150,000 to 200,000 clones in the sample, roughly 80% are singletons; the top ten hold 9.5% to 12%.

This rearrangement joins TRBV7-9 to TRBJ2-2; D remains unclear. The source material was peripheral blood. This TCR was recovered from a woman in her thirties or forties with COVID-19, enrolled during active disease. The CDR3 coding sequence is TGTGCCAGCAGCCTATACTTCGGCACCGGGGAGCTGTTTTTT. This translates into CASSLYFGTGELFF.